This passage covers 31 T cell receptor beta chains from one sample sequenced in a study of cytomegalovirus exposure and HLA in healthy donors. The PCR contained 60 Vbeta and 13 Jbeta primers. Only in-frame clones appear in the TCRdb table, and some are missing; sequencing was by immunoSEQ multiplex PCR. The data show 130,000 to 150,000 clones, with about four fifths seen just once and less than 1.5% held by the top ten. Sequencing used PBMCs. Every receptor here comes from a male donor in good health and CMV-seropositive.

The chain combines TRBV27 with TRBJ1-1; the D gene is possibly TRBD1 (6 bases). The CDR3 is made up of 15 amino acids. Trimming removed 3 bases from V and 0 bases from J, with 11 bases in between. The germline V gene encodes CDR1 MNHEY and CDR2 SMNVEV (reference sequence). The CDR3 is CASSFETGLNTEAFF. The CDR3 region has the DNA TGTGCCAGCAGTTTTGAGACAGGCCTGAACACTGAAGCTTTCTTT.

This chain links TRBV5-6 with TRBJ2-5; TRBD2 matches 8 bases. The germline V gene encodes CDR1 SGHDT and CDR2 YYEEEE. The V segment lost 1 base and the J segment 1 base; nucleotides outside the gene matches: 12. The CDR3 is made up of 18 amino acids. The CDR3 sequence: CASSLTGRGGLLQETQYF. In nucleotides, the CDR3 is TGTGCCAGCAGCTTGACTGGACGGGGGGGCCTCCTCCAAGAGACCCAGTACTTC.

The J gene is TRBJ1-4, the V gene TRBV6-6; D is perhaps TRBD1 (5 bases). V lost 5 bases to trimming and J lost 7 bases, with 14 bases between them. Germline values: CDR1 MNHNY, CDR2 SVGAGI (reference sequence). This CDR3 is built from 14 residues. CDR3 sequence reads: CASSAQGLSEKLFF. The DNA of the CDR3 is TGTGCCAGCAGTGCCCAGGGCTTAAGTGAAAAACTGTTTTTT.

Judged by abundance, this clone is medium-sized. V and J are TRBV6-1 and TRBJ2-7, with 8 bases lining up with TRBD2. V gave up 1 base and J gave up 1 base; unmatched junction bases: 3. Germline CDR1 reads MNHNS; CDR2 reads SASEGT. CDR3 length: 15 amino acids. The CDR3 reads CASSEEIAGSYEQYF. The CDR3 coding sequence is TGTGCCAGCAGTGAAGAGATAGCGGGGTCCTACGAGCAGTACTTC.

As for this clone: Mismatch with germline at one junction end may stem from a read error. CDR3 DNA sequence: TGTGCCAGCAGTTACCGCCGAGAGGTCCTGAACACTGAAGCTTTCTTT. It yields the protein CASSYRREVLNTEAFF. The V and J genes are TRBV10-3 and TRBJ1-1, with D hard to call. CDR1 and CDR2 from the germline V gene are ENHRY and SYGVKD. The CDR3 covers 16 residues.

The rearrangement uses TRBV7-9 and TRBJ2-5, with 7 bases aligning to TRBD2. Per the germline V gene, CDR1 is SEHNR and CDR2 is FQNEAQ (reference sequence). J gave up 4 bases and V 4 bases, and 12 bases lay outside the gene matches. The CDR3 totals 16 residues. The CDR3 region is CASSSPGLSPVETQYF. DNA of the CDR3: TGTGCCAGCAGCTCACCGGGACTATCCCCCGTAGAGACCCAGTACTTC.

This CDR3 reads CASITGGNTEAFF. DNA of the CDR3: TGTGCCAGTATCACCGGGGGGAACACTGAAGCTTTCTTT. The V gene is TRBV19, the J gene TRBJ1-1; D is possibly TRBD1 (5 bases). Germline V gene lookup returns CDR1 LNHDA and CDR2 SQIVND (reference sequence). The CDR3 runs 13 residues. V was cut by 7 bases and J by 1 base, with 10 bases left in between. Complete variable domain (other parts from reference TRBV19 and TRBJ1-1): DGGITQSPKYLFRKEGQNVTLSCEQNLNHDAMYWYRQDPGQGLRLIYYSQIVNDFQKGDIAEGYSVSREKKESFPLTVTSAQKNPTAFYLCASITGGNTEAFFGQGTRLTVV.

The CDR3 spells CASTIGLADYNEQFF. The CDR3 bases are TGTGCCAGCACCATTGGACTAGCGGATTACAATGAGCAGTTCTTC. The chain couples TRBV13 to TRBJ2-1; 10 positions agree with TRBD2. The CDR3 loop spans 15 amino acids. CDR1 PRHDT and CDR2 FYEKMQ come from the germline V gene (reference sequence). Losses at the gene ends were 7 bases for V and 4 bases for J; bases not matched to a gene: 7.

The genes are TRBV19 and TRBJ2-3, with D perhaps matching TRBD2 (6 bases). Germline V gene lookup returns CDR1 LNHDA and CDR2 SQIVND (reference sequence). The V end was cut by 5 bases, the J end by 0 bases, with 9 bases between. The CDR3 consists of 14 residues. The CDR3 nucleotides are TGTGCCAGTAGTCCGCGGGAAAGCACAGATACGCAGTATTTT. Residues: CASSPRESTDTQYF.

V gene TRBV28 combines with J gene TRBJ2-3; a possible D gene is TRBD2 (5 bases). CDR1 and CDR2 from the germline V gene are MDHEN and SYDVKM. With 11 bases removed from V and 2 bases from J, the gap between germline ends came to 14 bases. CDR3 length: 13 amino acids. This chain's CDR3 is CAYREEVTDTQYF. CDR3 DNA: TGTGCCTACCGAGAGGAGGTCACAGATACGCAGTATTTT.

The chain has TRBV25-1 and TRBJ2-1; the D is unclear. The germline V gene encodes CDR1 MGHDK and CDR2 SYGVNS. This CDR3 region has 11 residues. Trimming shortened V by 1 base and J by 10 bases, and 5 bases separated the two germline ends. This CDR3 is CASSEFKEQFF. DNA for the CDR3: TGTGCCAGCAGTGAATTCAAAGAGCAGTTCTTC.

This clone has only one observation. The chain links TRBV7-2 to TRBJ2-7; TRBD2 matches at 9 bases. This CDR3 contains 15 residues. The germline V gene encodes CDR1 SGHTA and CDR2 FQGNSA. The junction had 7 bases not matched to a gene; V was cut back by 1 base and J by 6 bases. The CDR3 is CASSLGGGARVEQYF. The CDR3 DNA follows: TGTGCCAGCAGCTTAGGCGGGGGGGCCCGGGTCGAGCAGTACTTC.

This sequence joins TRBV4-2 and TRBJ2-2; unclear D gene. V was shortened by 2 bases and J by 5 bases, with 18 bases between the two germline ends. CDR3 size: 17 residues. Germline CDR1 reads LGHNA; CDR2 reads YNFKEQ. The CDR3 nucleotides read TGTGCCAGCAGCCAAAAGATCGAAGTTCGGGTTACCGGGGAGCTGTTTTTT. Translating it yields CASSQKIEVRVTGELFF.

The gene calls are TRBV7-8 and TRBJ2-5; 8 bases line up with TRBD1. V shed 5 bases, J shed 4 bases, and the junction held 9 bases outside the gene matches. The CDR3 sequence is 15 residues long. CDR1 is SGHVS and CDR2 is FQNEAQ in the germline V gene. The CDR3 region has the DNA TGTGCCAGCAGCCAAGACAGGGGATGGGTAGAGACCCAGTACTTC. Residues: CASSQDRGWVETQYF.

The chain has TRBV6-6 and TRBJ2-5, with 10 bases matching TRBD1. CDR1 and CDR2 (germline): MNHNY, SVGAGI (reference sequence). J gave up 2 bases and V 5 bases, and 5 bases lay outside the gene matches. This CDR3 region has 15 residues. The CDR3, as DNA: TGTGCCAGCAGTAGCCGGGACAGGGGTCAAGAGACCCAGTACTTC. It yields the protein CASSSRDRGQETQYF.

The chain carries TRBV7-2 and TRBJ2-5, with 8 nucleotides matching TRBD2. Germline CDR1 and CDR2: SGHTA and FQGNSA. The CDR3 is made up of 14 amino acids. V lost 7 bases, J lost 0 bases, and 4 bases stayed unmatched. The DNA for the CDR3 is TGTGCCAGCACTCCAGCGGGAGACCAAGAGACCCAGTACTTC. Its translation is CASTPAGDQETQYF.

In this sample, this clone turned up a few times. The chain is built from TRBV19 and TRBJ2-7, with TRBD2 as a possible D gene (5 bases). The germline V and J ends were trimmed by 1 base and 3 bases, with 22 bases remaining between them. Germline V gene lookup returns CDR1 LNHDA and CDR2 SQIVND (reference sequence). The CDR3 is 18 residues long. The CDR3 spells CASSIGRNGGRKIYEQYF. The CDR3 nucleotides are TGTGCCAGTAGTATAGGGAGGAATGGAGGACGGAAGATCTACGAGCAGTACTTC.

V and J are TRBV2 and TRBJ2-7; D is possibly TRBD2 (6 bases). Germline V CDR1 and CDR2: SNHLY, FYNNEI. This CDR3 comprises 15 residues. Trimming took off 3 bases at V and 0 bases at J, with 12 bases between the two ends. The CDR3: CASSDGGIGSYEQYF. CDR3 coding DNA: TGTGCCAGCAGTGACGGGGGTATCGGCTCCTACGAGCAGTACTTC. Combining the CDR3 with reference TRBV2 and TRBJ2-7 gives the whole variable domain EPEVTQTPSHQVTQMGQEVILRCVPISNHLYFYWYRQILGQKVEFLVSFYNNEISEKSEIFDDQFSVERPDGSNFTLKIRSTKLEDSAMYFCASSDGGIGSYEQYFGPGTRLTVT.

The chain employs TRBV5-5 and TRBJ2-7; D is possibly TRBD1 (6 bases). Trimming cost V 4 bases and J 2 bases, with 13 bases left between them. Germline CDR1 and CDR2: SGHKS and YYEKEE (reference sequence). CDR3 length: 14 residues. CDR3 region: CASSHRDNPYEQYF. CDR3 coding DNA: TGTGCCAGCAGCCACCGGGACAATCCCTACGAGCAGTACTTC.

V gene TRBV6-1 combines with J gene TRBJ1-3; D remains ambiguous. The V gene lost 7 bases and the J gene lost 0 bases, with 10 bases spanning the gap. Germline-derived CDR1 and CDR2 are MNHNS and SASEGT. There are 14 residues in the CDR3. For the CDR3, the DNA is TGTGCCAGCAAGGAGGGAAACTCTGGAAACACCATATATTTT. Amino acid sequence: CASKEGNSGNTIYF.

The genes are TRBV19 and TRBJ2-3; 8 nucleotides match TRBD1. Unmatched junction bases numbered 18, after V lost 8 bases and J lost 2 bases. The CDR3 runs to 18 residues. CDR1 is LNHDA and CDR2 is SQIVND in the germline V gene (reference sequence). This CDR3 is CASSRPGQETLLTDTQYF. In nucleotides, the CDR3 is TGTGCCAGTTCCCGTCCGGGACAGGAGACCTTACTCACAGATACGCAGTATTTT. The variable domain in full, completed from reference TRBV19 and TRBJ2-3, reads DGGITQSPKYLFRKEGQNVTLSCEQNLNHDAMYWYRQDPGQGLRLIYYSQIVNDFQKGDIAEGYSVSREKKESFPLTVTSAQKNPTAFYLCASSRPGQETLLTDTQYFGPGTRLTVL.

The V call is TRBV5-6, the J call TRBJ1-5; D is undetermined. Germline values: CDR1 SGHDT, CDR2 YYEEEE. Trimming took 4 bases from V and 0 from J, leaving 11 bases between them. The CDR3 is 15 residues long. CDR3 amino acids: CASSRRGNSNQPQHF. For the CDR3, the DNA is TGTGCCAGCAGCCGCCGGGGTAATAGCAATCAGCCCCAGCATTTT.

Concerning this clone: One end of the junction is discordant with germline, which a read error may explain. This chain uses TRBV13 with TRBJ2-4, with no clear D. From germline, CDR1 is PRHDT and CDR2 FYEKMQ (reference sequence). The CDR3 consists of 15 residues. The CDR3 region is CASSLGRLAKNIQYF. The CDR3 DNA reads TGTGCCAGCAGCCTAGGACGGTTAGCCAAAAACATTCAGTACTTC.

The chain joins TRBV1 to TRBJ2-4; the D call in the table, TRBD2, was not verified against the DNA. TRBV1 is a listed pseudogene. The CDR3 extends over 18 amino acids. The CDR3 sequence is CTSSQDPGLPVAKNIQYF. The DNA for the CDR3 is TGCACCAGCAGCCAAGATCCTGGACTTCCCGTAGCCAAAAACATTCAGTACTTC.

DNA for the CDR3: TGTGCCAGCAGTTCTAGGGGGACAGGTATAGATACGCAGTATTTT. The encoded protein is CASSSRGTGIDTQYF. The chain joins TRBV11-2 to TRBJ2-3, with 8 bases lining up with TRBD1. This CDR3 contains 15 residues. V dropped 6 bases and J dropped 5; count of bases not matched to a gene: 10. CDR1 SGHAT and CDR2 FQNNGV come from the germline V gene. Full variable domain (remainder filled in from reference TRBV11-2 and TRBJ2-3): EAGVAQSPRYKIIEKRQSVAFWCNPISGHATLYWYQQILGQGPKLLIQFQNNGVVDDSQLPKDRFSAERLKGVDSTLKIQPAKLEDSAVYLCASSSRGTGIDTQYFGPGTRLTVL.

This clone was detected only a few times. The chain links TRBV5-1 to TRBJ2-5, with TRBD1 matching over 9 bases. The CDR3 is made up of 17 amino acids. Per the germline V gene, CDR1 is SGHRS and CDR2 is YFSETQ. V was pared by 3 bases and J by 2 bases, with 11 bases of the junction left unmatched. The CDR3 DNA reads TGCGCCAGCAGCTCGAGGGGACAGGGATTGGGTCAAGAGACCCAGTACTTC. It specifies CASSSRGQGLGQETQYF.

J is TRBJ1-1 and V is TRBV19; D not certain. Deletions cut 5 bases from V and 1 base from J, with 11 bases between. The CDR3 is made up of 14 amino acids. Germline-derived CDR1 and CDR2 are LNHDA and SQIVND (reference sequence). The DNA for the CDR3 is TGTGCCAGTAGTGTGGTACATGGGAACACTGAAGCTTTCTTT. It encodes CASSVVHGNTEAFF. Full variable domain (outside the CDR3, taken from reference TRBV19 and TRBJ1-1): DGGITQSPKYLFRKEGQNVTLSCEQNLNHDAMYWYRQDPGQGLRLIYYSQIVNDFQKGDIAEGYSVSREKKESFPLTVTSAQKNPTAFYLCASSVVHGNTEAFFGQGTRLTVV.

J is TRBJ2-1 and V is TRBV6-5; maybe TRBD1 (5 bases). Germline CDR1 reads MNHEY; CDR2 reads SVGAGI. The CDR3 consists of 14 residues. The V gene lost 10 bases and the J gene lost 2 bases, with 15 bases spanning the gap. The CDR3 region is CATAPDRTYNEQFF. CDR3 sequence (DNA): TGTGCCACCGCCCCCGACAGAACCTACAATGAGCAGTTCTTC.

This clone was seen just once. The rearrangement links TRBV11-2 to TRBJ2-7; 9 positions match TRBD1. In germline, CDR1 is SGHAT, CDR2 FQNNGV. The CDR3 sequence is 14 residues long. Losses at the gene ends were 6 bases for V and 7 bases for J; bases not matched to a gene: 10. CDR3 bases: TGTGCCAGCAGGAGGGGGACAGGGCATAGGGAGCAGTACTTC. Residues: CASRRGTGHREQYF.

V is TRBV11-2 and J is TRBJ2-7; D uncertain. V lost 4 bases, J lost 0 bases, and 16 bases lay in between. Germline CDR1 SGHAT, CDR2 FQNNGV. The CDR3 has 16 amino acids. The CDR3 nucleotides are TGTGCCAGCAGCTCGAGGAGCGCTGCGAGCTCCTACGAGCAGTACTTC. Amino acids: CASSSRSAASSYEQYF.

The J gene is TRBJ2-1, the V gene TRBV30; 8 bases match TRBD2. The CDR3 sequence is 16 residues long. CDR1 is GTSNPN and CDR2 is SVGIG in the germline V gene (reference sequence). J was trimmed by 0 bases and V by 4 bases; bases with no gene match: 8. CDR3 sequence reads: CAWMPRAGDSYNEQFF. The CDR3 DNA reads TGTGCCTGGATGCCCAGAGCGGGAGACTCCTACAATGAGCAGTTCTTC.